The rows below give T cell receptor beta chains drawn from one sample of a study of T cell changes during pregnancy in multiple sclerosis. This table comes from immunoSEQ multiplex PCR, and its TCRdb copy is limited to in-frame clones, with some not included. This repertoire shows 33,000 or so clones, approximately 90% found once; its top ten account for 11%. The source material was CD8+ T cells from peripheral blood mononuclear cells, sampled in the third trimester of pregnancy. These receptors all come from a female donor with multiple sclerosis, enrolled in a pregnancy study. CDR3s include the opening cysteine and the closing phenylalanine or tryptophan. Fields, in order: J gene, D gene, clone size, V gene, CDR3 DNA, CDR3 protein. D genes are given only for firm matches. Clone size appears in some rows only: once, few, many, or a class for an expanded clone.

J: TRBJ1-5; D: TRBD1; size: .; V: TRBV27; DNA: TGTGCCAGCAGCATACAGGGGGGACAGCCCCAGCATTTT; CDR3: CASSIQGGQPQHF
J: TRBJ2-2; D: .; size: .; V: TRBV13; DNA: TGTGCCAGCAGCTTCCGGGGCACCGGGGAGCTGTTTTTT; CDR3: CASSFRGTGELFF
J: TRBJ1-5; D: .; size: .; V: TRBV21-1; DNA: TGTGCCAGCAGCAACAGGGCGGGAGGGGCCGGACAGCCCCAGCATTTT; CDR3: CASSNRAGGAGQPQHF
J: TRBJ1-3; D: .; size: .; V: TRBV29-1; DNA: TGCAGCGCCAGAGGACAATCCCTCTCTGGAAACACCATATATTTT; CDR3: CSARGQSLSGNTIYF
J: TRBJ2-1; D: TRBD2; size: .; V: TRBV9; DNA: TGTGCCAGCAGCGTCCTAGCGGGACGACCTAGCTCCTACAATGAGCAGTTCTTC; CDR3: CASSVLAGRPSSYNEQFF
J: TRBJ2-7; D: .; size: medium-sized; V: TRBV2; DNA: TGTGCCAGCAGTGAAACAGGAAGCTACGAGCAGTACTTC; CDR3: CASSETGSYEQYF
J: TRBJ1-1; D: .; size: .; V: TRBV29-1; DNA: TGCAGCGTTAAGGGAGGGGACACTGAAGCTTTCTTT; CDR3: CSVKGGDTEAFF
J: TRBJ1-1; D: .; size: .; V: TRBV5-1; DNA: TGCGCCAGCAGCTTGACAGGGAACACTGAAGCTTTCTTT; CDR3: CASSLTGNTEAFF
J: TRBJ2-2; D: .; size: .; V: TRBV21-1; DNA: TGTGCCAGCAGCGGCAGGGTAGCGGGAGGGCCAGGCGGGGAGCTGTTTTTT; CDR3: CASSGRVAGGPGGELFF
J: TRBJ2-2; D: .; size: .; V: TRBV7-3; DNA: TGTGCCAGCAGCTTAGGGCAGGGGGAGCTGTTTTTT; CDR3: CASSLGQGELFF
J: TRBJ2-7; D: TRBD2; size: .; V: TRBV10-2; DNA: TGCGCCAGCAGTGAGCTCAGGACTAGCGGGGGGTACGAGCAGTACTTC; CDR3: CASSELRTSGGYEQYF
J: TRBJ2-7; D: TRBD2; size: .; V: TRBV28; DNA: TGTGCCAGCGTCGGGACTAGAGAGGTCGAGCAGTACTTC; CDR3: CASVGTREVEQYF
J: TRBJ2-7; D: .; size: .; V: TRBV4-2; DNA: TGTGCCAGCGGCCCTATTGACGCGGGAAGTGCCGAGCAGTACTTC; CDR3: CASGPIDAGSAEQYF
J: TRBJ2-5; D: .; size: .; V: TRBV7-9; DNA: TGTGCCAGCAGCTTAGAGTTTGAGTACCAAGAGACCCAGTACTTC; CDR3: CASSLEFEYQETQYF
J: TRBJ1-2; D: TRBD1; size: .; V: TRBV9; DNA: TGTGCCAGCAGCGTTGGACAGGCCCCTATCGGCTGCACCTTC; CDR3: CASSVGQAPIGCTF
J: TRBJ1-2; D: TRBD1; size: .; V: TRBV9; DNA: TGTGCCAGCGGTTCCACAGGGGATGGCTACACCTTC; CDR3: CASGSTGDGYTF
J: TRBJ1-2; D: .; size: .; V: TRBV6-5; DNA: TGTGCCAGCAGCCCCGGGTCTTACTATGGCTACACCTTC; CDR3: CASSPGSYYGYTF
J: TRBJ1-5; D: .; size: .; V: TRBV27; DNA: TGTGCCAGCTCGGGGTTTAATCAGCCCCAGCATTTT; CDR3: CASSGFNQPQHF
J: TRBJ1-4; D: TRBD1; size: .; V: TRBV19; DNA: TGTGCCAGTAGTAACGCAGGGGGTAATGAAAAACTGTTTTTT; CDR3: CASSNAGGNEKLFF
J: TRBJ2-1; D: .; size: .; V: TRBV19; DNA: TGTGCCAGTAGGATTGTTTCGGGTGAGCAGTTCTTC; CDR3: CASRIVSGEQFF
J: TRBJ2-3; D: TRBD2; size: once; V: TRBV9; DNA: TGTGCCAGCAGCGCAGGGACTAGCGGGAGAACAGATACGCAGTATTTT; CDR3: CASSAGTSGRTDTQYF
J: TRBJ2-3; D: TRBD2; size: once; V: TRBV7-6; DNA: TGTGCCAGCAGCTTAGTCGCGGGGGGGGATACGCAGTATTTT; CDR3: CASSLVAGGDTQYF
J: TRBJ2-1; D: TRBD2; size: .; V: TRBV9; DNA: TGTGCCAGCAGCGTAGGGCAGCGGGAGGGCCACTACAATGAGCAGTTCTTC; CDR3: CASSVGQREGHYNEQFF
J: TRBJ2-2; D: TRBD1; size: .; V: TRBV28; DNA: TGTGCCAGCAGTTTTGGGGACAGGGAGACCGGGGAGCTGTTTTTT; CDR3: CASSFGDRETGELFF
J: TRBJ2-1; D: .; size: .; V: TRBV14; DNA: TGTGCCAGCAGCCAAGTTAACTCCCCCTTGAGTGAGCAGTTCTTC; CDR3: CASSQVNSPLSEQFF
J: TRBJ1-3; D: .; size: .; V: TRBV21-1; DNA: TGTGCCAGCAGCACCAGGGGCTCTGGAAACACCATATATTTT; CDR3: CASSTRGSGNTIYF
J: TRBJ2-7; D: TRBD1; size: .; V: TRBV6-1; DNA: TGTGCCAGCAGCGGGACAGATGCCTACGAGCAGTACTTC; CDR3: CASSGTDAYEQYF
J: TRBJ2-5; D: TRBD2; size: .; V: TRBV7-9; DNA: TGTGCCAGCAGCTTAGTGGGTGGGACTAGCGGGGGCCTGGACTTC; CDR3: CASSLVGGTSGGLDF
J: TRBJ2-3; D: TRBD1; size: .; V: TRBV9; DNA: TGTGCCAGCAGCGAGTCGCCGGGACAGGGGACAGATACGCAGTATTTT; CDR3: CASSESPGQGTDTQYF
J: TRBJ1-1; D: .; size: .; V: TRBV28; DNA: TGTGCCAGCAGCTGGACAGCGAACACTGAAGCTTTCTTT; CDR3: CASSWTANTEAFF
J: TRBJ2-5; D: .; size: .; V: TRBV7-9; DNA: TGTGCCAGCAGCTCGGGTCTAGCTGGAGAGACCCAGTACTTC; CDR3: CASSSGLAGETQYF
J: TRBJ2-7; D: .; size: .; V: TRBV27; DNA: TGTGCCAGCAGTTCCGGGGTTGAGCAGTACTTC; CDR3: CASSSGVEQYF
J: TRBJ2-5; D: TRBD2; size: .; V: TRBV9; DNA: TGTGCCAGCAGCCGGGGACTAGCGGGGGGTTTTCTATTAGAGACCCAGTACTTC; CDR3: CASSRGLAGGFLLETQYF
J: TRBJ2-5; D: .; size: .; V: TRBV10-3; DNA: TGTGCCATCAGTGCCGATTACCAGCAAGAGACCCAGTACTTC; CDR3: CAISADYQQETQYF
J: TRBJ1-1; D: TRBD1; size: .; V: TRBV5-6; DNA: TGTGCCAGCAGCTTGGGGTACAGGGGAAACACTGAAGCTTTCTTT; CDR3: CASSLGYRGNTEAFF
J: TRBJ2-4; D: .; size: once; V: TRBV9; DNA: TGTGCCAGCAGCGCGAGGGATTCCAAAAACATTCAGTACTTC; CDR3: CASSARDSKNIQYF
J: TRBJ2-3; D: .; size: .; V: TRBV9; DNA: TGTGCCAGCAGCGCCGGACTATTCACAGATACGCAGTATTTT; CDR3: CASSAGLFTDTQYF
J: TRBJ1-1; D: .; size: .; V: TRBV11-2; DNA: TGTGCCAGCAGTCAGGGCTACACTGAAGCTTTCTTT; CDR3: CASSQGYTEAFF
J: TRBJ2-5; D: TRBD2; size: .; V: TRBV28; DNA: TGTGCCAGCAGTTTATCCCGCCTACTAGCGGAACTACAAGAGACCCAGTACTTC; CDR3: CASSLSRLLAELQETQYF
J: TRBJ2-3; D: .; size: .; V: TRBV9; DNA: TGTGCCAGCAGCGAGACCCGCGGGGTTAGCACAGATACGCAGTATTTT; CDR3: CASSETRGVSTDTQYF
J: TRBJ2-5; D: .; size: .; V: TRBV5-1; DNA: TGCGCCAGCAGCCCCTGGGACTCGAAAGAGACCCAGTACTTC; CDR3: CASSPWDSKETQYF
J: TRBJ2-5; D: .; size: .; V: TRBV6-5; DNA: TGTGCCAGCAGTTACCCTGGGTCGGGGACCCAGTACTTC; CDR3: CASSYPGSGTQYF
J: TRBJ2-3; D: TRBD2; size: .; V: TRBV4-1; DNA: TGCGCCAGCAGCCAAGAGTTGGCGGGGGTAGGCACAGATACGCAGTATTTT; CDR3: CASSQELAGVGTDTQYF
J: TRBJ2-1; D: .; size: .; V: TRBV7-8; DNA: TGTGCCAGCAGCGCGGGGAGGGGGTACAATGAGCAGTTCTTC; CDR3: CASSAGRGYNEQFF
J: TRBJ1-4; D: .; size: once; V: TRBV2; DNA: TGTGCCAGCAGTGAAGTAGGGGTCGATAATGAAAAACTGTTTTTT; CDR3: CASSEVGVDNEKLFF
J: TRBJ1-4; D: TRBD1; size: .; V: TRBV15; DNA: TGTGCCACCAGCATCCTTGGGGGGACAGGGAATGAAAAACTGTTTTTT; CDR3: CATSILGGTGNEKLFF
J: TRBJ1-1; D: .; size: .; V: TRBV5-1; DNA: TGCGCCAGCAGCTTGGCGTTCGGGGGGTACACTGAAGCTTTCTTT; CDR3: CASSLAFGGYTEAFF